One and the same sample provided the 13 T cell receptor beta chains below, sequenced in a study of OX40 agonist ivuxolimab in advanced cancers. Profiling relied on immunoSEQ multiplex PCR, and the TCRdb table lists in-frame clones only, not all of them. Of 70,000 to 100,000 clones detected, around 86% appear once; the ten largest clones hold roughly 2.1%. Material: CD4+ or CD8+ T cells sorted from blood, obtained in a trial of the OX40 agonist ivuxolimab. Every receptor here comes from an adult with an advanced solid tumor such as melanoma, head and neck, liver or kidney cancer.

The sample holds one count of this clone. The V and J genes are TRBV9 and TRBJ2-3; D may be TRBD1 or TRBD2 (5 bases each). The V end lost 7 bases, the J end lost 5 bases, and 20 bases lay between the germline ends. This CDR3 has 15 residues. Germline V CDR1 and CDR2: SGDLS, YYNGEE. The CDR3 DNA sequence: TGTGCCAGCTCACTGTCGTCCCGGGGCCTAGATACGCAGTATTTT. Its translation is CASSLSSRGLDTQYF.

The chain carries TRBV9 and TRBJ2-1, with 8 positions matching TRBD2. V gave up 4 bases and J gave up 2 bases; unmatched junction bases: 2. The germline V gene encodes CDR1 SGDLS and CDR2 YYNGEE. CDR3 length: 14 residues. CDR3 sequence (DNA): TGTGCCAGCAGCCGTAGCGGGACCTACAATGAGCAGTTCTTC. Protein product: CASSRSGTYNEQFF.

About this clone: This sample includes further DNA sequences coding for the same CDR3. The chain has TRBV7-9 and TRBJ1-1; D ambiguous. The CDR3 is made up of 13 amino acids. Germline CDR1 and CDR2: SEHNR and FQNEAQ (reference sequence). The V end lost 1 base, the J end lost 1 base, and 4 bases lay between the germline ends. CDR3 DNA: TGTGCCAGCAGCTTAGAACAGAACACTGAAGCTTTCTTT. This codes for CASSLEQNTEAFF. The full variable domain, completed using reference TRBV7-9 and TRBJ1-1, is DTGVSQNPRHKITKRGQNVTFRCDPISEHNRLYWYRQTLGQGPEFLTYFQNEAQLEKSRLLSDRFSAERPKGSFSTLEIQRTEQGDSAMYLCASSLEQNTEAFFGQGTRLTVV.

The J gene is TRBJ1-1, the V gene TRBV28, with 9 nucleotides matching TRBD1. The ends lost 4 bases at V and 1 base at J; junction bases unmatched: 10. In germline, CDR1 is MDHEN, CDR2 SYDVKM. CDR3 size: 17 residues. CDR3 nucleotide sequence: TGTGCCAGCAGTTCGACAGGGGGTTTGAGGTCGAACACTGAAGCTTTCTTT. It codes for CASSSTGGLRSNTEAFF.

V gene TRBV4-2 combines with J gene TRBJ1-5; unclear D gene. With 4 bases removed from V and 4 bases from J, the gap between germline ends came to 11 bases. CDR3 length: 14 amino acids. Germline CDR1 LGHNA, CDR2 YNFKEQ. The CDR3 reads CASSLGQWNQPQHF. As DNA, the CDR3 is TGTGCCAGCAGCCTCGGCCAGTGGAATCAGCCCCAGCATTTT.

This chain joins TRBV18 and TRBJ2-2; a weak D match, TRBD1 (5 bases). V was pared by 1 base and J by 1 base, with 10 bases between. The CDR3 is 16 amino acids. CDR1 KGHSH and CDR2 LQKENI come from the germline V gene. The CDR3 sequence is CASSPRRQLNTGELFF. The CDR3 nucleotides are TGTGCCAGCTCACCACGCAGACAGTTGAACACCGGGGAGCTGTTTTTT.

This chain connects TRBV30 to TRBJ1-5; D is unclear. CDR1 GTSNPN and CDR2 SVGIG come from the germline V gene (reference sequence). The CDR3 length is 13 residues. Trimming took 0 bases from V and 6 from J, leaving 9 bases between them. CDR3 nucleotide sequence: TGTGCCTGGAGTGTTGGGGAGTCTCAGCCCCAGCATTTT. Its translation is CAWSVGESQPQHF.

The chain joins TRBV19 to TRBJ1-3, with D possibly matching TRBD1 (6 bases). Germline CDR1 reads LNHDA; CDR2 reads SQIVND (reference sequence). This CDR3 spans 16 amino acids. The germline V and J ends were trimmed by 4 bases and 4 bases, with 17 bases remaining between them. The CDR3 DNA reads TGTGCCAGTAGTACCAACAGGGAGACGGAAGGAAACACCATATATTTT. It specifies CASSTNRETEGNTIYF.

The V and J genes are TRBV19 and TRBJ1-2; a possible D gene is TRBD1 (6 bases). The CDR3 length is 16 residues. Trimming shortened V by 4 bases and J by 1 base, and 16 bases separated the two germline ends. Germline CDR1 and CDR2: LNHDA and SQIVND (reference sequence). The CDR3 DNA reads TGTGCCAGTAGTAAACGTTGGACAGACTTTAACTATGGCTACACCTTC. This gives the protein CASSKRWTDFNYGYTF.

The chain links TRBV11-2 to TRBJ2-5; D is undetermined. Trimming stripped 1 base from V and 1 base from J, with 4 bases between. CDR1 is SGHAT and CDR2 is FQNNGV in the germline V gene. This CDR3 spans 13 amino acids. The CDR3 sequence is CASSLGVQETQYF. In DNA form, the CDR3 reads TGTGCCAGCAGCTTAGGGGTCCAAGAGACCCAGTACTTC. The variable domain in full, with the rest retrieved from reference TRBV11-2 and TRBJ2-5, is EAGVAQSPRYKIIEKRQSVAFWCNPISGHATLYWYQQILGQGPKLLIQFQNNGVVDDSQLPKDRFSAERLKGVDSTLKIQPAKLEDSAVYLCASSLGVQETQYFGPGTRLLVL.

The chain joins TRBV5-1 to TRBJ2-3; TRBD1 matches 8 bases. Germline V gene lookup returns CDR1 SGHRS and CDR2 YFSETQ. The length of the CDR3 is 15 residues. V gave up 0 bases and J gave up 0 bases; unmatched junction bases: 0. The CDR3 is CASSLGQGSTDTQYF. The CDR3 DNA follows: TGCGCCAGCAGCTTGGGACAGGGGAGCACAGATACGCAGTATTTT.

The J gene is TRBJ2-1, the V gene TRBV9, with TRBD2 matching over 7 bases. Germline CDR1 SGDLS, CDR2 YYNGEE. The CDR3 runs to 15 residues. With 5 bases clipped from V and 10 bases from J, the junction kept 15 bases outside the gene matches. The CDR3: CASSPPPMAGEEQFF. The CDR3 DNA sequence: TGTGCCAGCAGTCCCCCCCCTATGGCGGGGGAGGAGCAGTTCTTC. Together with reference TRBV9 and TRBJ2-1, the CDR3 gives the full variable domain: DSGVTQTPKHLITATGQRVTLRCSPRSGDLSVYWYQQSLDQGLQFLIQYYNGEERAKGNILERFSAQQFPDLHSELNLSSLELGDSALYFCASSPPPMAGEEQFFGPGTRLTVL.

The V gene is TRBV30, the J gene TRBJ2-5, with D hard to call. This CDR3 comprises 13 residues. Between the trimmed V and J ends, which lost 3 bases and 7 bases, there was a span of 15 bases. From germline, CDR1 is GTSNPN and CDR2 SVGIG (reference sequence). The CDR3 spells CAWRSQAWGTQYF. The CDR3, as DNA: TGTGCCTGGAGATCCCAGGCCTGGGGGACCCAGTACTTC.